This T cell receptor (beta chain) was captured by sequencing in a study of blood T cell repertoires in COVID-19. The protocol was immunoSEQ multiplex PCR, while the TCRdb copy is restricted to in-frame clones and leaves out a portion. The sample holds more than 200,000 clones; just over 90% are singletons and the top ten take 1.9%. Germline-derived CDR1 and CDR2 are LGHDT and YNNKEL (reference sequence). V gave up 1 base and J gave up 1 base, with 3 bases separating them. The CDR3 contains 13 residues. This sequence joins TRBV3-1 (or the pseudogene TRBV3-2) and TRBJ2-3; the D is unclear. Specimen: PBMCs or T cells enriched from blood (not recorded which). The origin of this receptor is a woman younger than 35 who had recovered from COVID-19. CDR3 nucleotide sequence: TGTGCCAGCAGCCAAGGCGGCACAGATACGCAGTATTTT. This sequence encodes CASSQGGTDTQYF.